This passage covers 20 T cell receptor beta chains from one sample sequenced in a study of T cell repertoires in cytomegalovirus infection. TCRdb recomputed calls from the reads with MiXCR, one row per CDR3 protein. The data hold 500,000 or so distinct CDR3 sequences, with approximately 15% observed a single time. The specimen sequenced was CD8+ T cells from PBMCs. All receptors derive from a human donor in good health (CMV status not recorded). Some clones in this sample may be carry-over from other donors' samples.

This clonotype was found many times. The chain couples TRBV19 to TRBJ2-2; tentatively, D is TRBD1 (6 bases). The V gene's germline CDR1 is LNHDA and CDR2 SQIVND (reference sequence). The V and J ends lost 0 bases and 6 bases respectively, with 17 bases between them. There are 17 residues in the CDR3. This CDR3 reads CASSIDLYQGSPGELFF. The DNA for the CDR3 is TGTGCCAGTAGTATAGATCTATACCAGGGGAGCCCCGGGGAGCTGTTTTTT. Variable domain in full (rest from reference TRBV19 and TRBJ2-2): DGGITQSPKYLFRKEGQNVTLSCEQNLNHDAMYWYRQDPGQGLRLIYYSQIVNDFQKGDIAEGYSVSREKKESFPLTVTSAQKNPTAFYLCASSIDLYQGSPGELFFGEGSRLTVL.

V usage is TRBV5-6 and J usage is TRBJ2-7, with TRBD1 identical over 10 bases. Germline V gene lookup returns CDR1 SGHDT and CDR2 YYEEEE. J was trimmed by 3 bases and V by 3 bases; bases with no gene match: 6. The length of the CDR3 is 15 residues. CDR3 sequence (DNA): TGTGCCAGCAGCTCAATGGACAGGGGGGGCTACGAGCAGTACTTC. Its translation: CASSSMDRGGYEQYF. The entire variable domain, with the rest obtained from reference TRBV5-6 and TRBJ2-7, is as follows: DAGVTQSPTHLIKTRGQQVTLRCSPKSGHDTVSWYQQALGQGPQFIFQYYEEEERQRGNFPDRFSGHQFPNYSSELNVNALLLGDSALYLCASSSMDRGGYEQYFGPGTRLTVT.

Remarks on this clonotype: This may come from a read error, since a much larger clone is one base off. The rearrangement links TRBV7-6 to TRBJ2-7, with 8 bases that match TRBD2. Germline values: CDR1 SGHVS, CDR2 FNYEAQ. The CDR3 runs 15 residues. CDR3 protein: CASSQARGEAYVQYF. For the CDR3, the DNA is TGTGCCAGCAGCCAGGCGCGGGGGGAGGCTTACGTGCAGTACTTC.

Only a few counts were recorded for this clonotype. The chain uses TRBV12-3 or TRBV12-4 and TRBJ2-3; the D gene is possibly TRBD2 (5 bases). This CDR3 spans 14 amino acids. V gave up 5 bases and J gave up 1 base, with 10 bases separating them. The DNA of the CDR3 is TGTGCCAGCAGTCGCGACTACCGCACAGATACGCAGTATTTT. Residues: CASSRDYRTDTQYF.

The chain joins TRBV18 to TRBJ2-7; TRBD1 matches 7 bases. CDR3 length equals 15 residues. The germline V gene has CDR1 KGHSH and CDR2 LQKENI. V shed 3 bases and J 0 bases; nucleotides not matched to a gene: 5. The CDR3 reads CASSPTGQPSYEQYF. DNA of the CDR3: TGTGCCAGCTCACCCACGGGACAGCCCTCCTACGAGCAGTACTTC.

The table lists this clonotype with many counts. The J gene is TRBJ2-7, the V gene TRBV7-9; 9 bases match TRBD2. With 5 bases clipped from V and 3 bases from J, the junction kept 11 bases outside the gene matches. The germline gives CDR1 SEHNR, CDR2 FQNEAQ (reference sequence). CDR3 length equals 16 residues. In nucleotides, the CDR3 is TGTGCCAGCAGCCCCCCAGAAGCGGGAGGTTTCTACGAGCAGTACTTC. Protein product: CASSPPEAGGFYEQYF.

CDR3 protein: CASSLGLAGSTVGGEQFF. As DNA, the CDR3 is TGTGCCAGCAGCCTTGGACTAGCGGGGAGTACTGTAGGGGGAGAGCAGTTCTTC. This chain links TRBV7-6 with TRBJ2-1; 12 nucleotides align to TRBD2. V lost 5 bases to trimming and J lost 10 bases; unmatched junction nucleotides: 18. The CDR3 runs 18 residues. Germline lookup yields CDR1 SGHVS and CDR2 FNYEAQ.

This clonotype came up once. This chain joins TRBV9 and TRBJ1-1; 8 positions agree with TRBD1. The CDR3 sequence is 14 residues long. The J segment lost 4 bases and the V segment lost 3 bases, leaving 5 bases of the junction unmatched. Germline V gene sequence: CDR1 SGDLS, CDR2 YYNGEE. The CDR3 DNA is TGTGCCAGCAGCGCTAACCAGGGGGCCACTGAAGCTTTCTTT. It specifies CASSANQGATEAFF.

This clonotype has ten or more counts. The chain combines TRBV7-6 with TRBJ2-3, with D perhaps assigned TRBD1 or TRBD2 (6 bases each). V lost 8 bases, J lost 1 base, and 10 bases lay in between. CDR3 length: 13 amino acids. The germline V gene has CDR1 SGHVS and CDR2 FNYEAQ. The CDR3 region has the DNA TGTGCCAGCCGGGGGCCCCGCACAGATACGCAGTATTTT. Translation: CASRGPRTDTQYF.

In this sample, this clonotype turned up many times. The chain couples TRBV7-9 to TRBJ2-1; D not resolved. The CDR3 totals 15 residues. Germline loops: CDR1 SEHNR, CDR2 FQNEAQ (reference sequence). Trimming pared 1 base from V and 12 bases from J, leaving 19 bases between. DNA for the CDR3: TGTGCCAGCAGCTTAGGGTGGGAAGGAGCCTTCGGGCAGTTCTTC. It encodes CASSLGWEGAFGQFF.

The rearrangement joins TRBV7-9 to TRBJ1-1, with TRBD1 matching 7 bases. This CDR3 is built from 14 residues. With 4 bases clipped from V and 4 bases from J, the junction kept 6 bases outside the gene matches. Germline values: CDR1 SEHNR, CDR2 FQNEAQ (reference sequence). This CDR3 is CASSSRGGGTEAFF. As DNA, the CDR3 is TGTGCCAGCAGCTCCAGGGGGGGAGGCACTGAAGCTTTCTTT.

This clonotype has ten or more counts. This chain uses TRBV7-9 with TRBJ1-1; 8 bases match TRBD1. The V gene's germline CDR1 is SEHNR and CDR2 FQNEAQ (reference sequence). There are 18 residues in the CDR3. The ends lost 2 bases at V and 4 bases at J; junction bases unmatched: 15. CDR3 in DNA: TGTGCCAGCAGCTTACCCCCCATAGGCAGGGGGCTCGTCACTGAAGCTTTCTTT. This gives the protein CASSLPPIGRGLVTEAFF.

The genes are TRBV6-1 and TRBJ2-5; TRBD1 agrees at 7 bases. Per the germline V gene, CDR1 is MNHNS and CDR2 is SASEGT. The CDR3 length is 13 residues. The trim removed 6 bases at V and 4 bases at J, leaving 5 bases unmatched. The CDR3 DNA reads TGTGCCAGCAGGGGGGACAGATTAGAGACCCAGTACTTC. Its translation is CASRGDRLETQYF.

The chain links TRBV9 to TRBJ2-3, with a weak D call TRBD1 (6 bases). The V and J ends lost 0 bases and 2 bases respectively, with 13 bases between them. Germline-derived CDR1 and CDR2 are SGDLS and YYNGEE. This CDR3 has 16 residues. The CDR3 DNA is TGTGCCAGCAGCGTAGCCAGGGGCACTTCCACAGATACGCAGTATTTT. Translating it yields CASSVARGTSTDTQYF.

CDR3 sequence (DNA): TGTGCCAGCTTAGGGGGTCTCAATGAGCAGTTCTTC. The encoded protein is CASLGGLNEQFF. The rearrangement uses TRBV2 and TRBJ2-1; D possibly corresponds to TRBD1 (6 bases). Trimming took off 8 bases at V and 6 bases at J, with 11 bases between the two ends. CDR1 is SNHLY, CDR2 FYNNEI, per germline. The CDR3 is 12 amino acids.

This clonotype was recorded many times. This rearrangement joins TRBV28 to TRBJ1-1; 7 bases match TRBD1. CDR3 length: 16 residues. Looked up from germline, CDR1 is MDHEN and CDR2 is SYDVKM. The J segment lost 1 base and the V segment lost 6 bases, leaving 11 bases of the junction unmatched. In DNA form, the CDR3 reads TGTGCCAGCAGGGCAAGGACAGGCCCCCCGAACACTGAAGCTTTCTTT. Translated: CASRARTGPPNTEAFF.

This rearrangement joins TRBV20-1 to TRBJ1-1, with D hard to call. CDR3 length equals 14 residues. CDR1 DFQATT and CDR2 SNEGSKA come from the germline V gene (reference sequence). V gave up 0 bases and J gave up 0 bases, with 8 bases separating them. The CDR3 here is CSAREQRMNTEAFF. Written as DNA, the CDR3 is TGCAGTGCTAGAGAACAGCGTATGAACACTGAAGCTTTCTTT.

This clonotype was recorded many times. The rearrangement uses TRBV27 and TRBJ2-7; a possible D gene is TRBD1 (7 bases). This CDR3 has 15 amino acids. The V end lost 6 bases, the J end lost 0 bases, and 15 bases lay between the germline ends. CDR1 and CDR2 from the germline V gene are MNHEY and SMNVEV (reference sequence). The CDR3 DNA reads as TGTGCCAGCAGCCCCAGGGGGGAGTACTCCTACGAGCAGTACTTC. Protein product: CASSPRGEYSYEQYF.

This clonotype came up many times. This chain links TRBV7-3 with TRBJ2-5, with TRBD1 matching 8 bases. Germline trimming cut 5 bases from V and 5 bases from J; bases unmatched to any gene: 7. This CDR3 is built from 14 residues. Germline loops: CDR1 SGHTA, CDR2 FQGTGA. The CDR3 DNA sequence: TGTGCCAGCAGCGTCAGGGGGCGGCGGGAGACCCAGTACTTC. Amino acid sequence: CASSVRGRRETQYF.

This clonotype has a handful of counts. The chain joins TRBV27 to TRBJ1-3; D gene uncertain. The length of the CDR3 is 14 residues. Between the trimmed V and J ends, which lost 0 bases and 6 bases, there was a span of 9 bases. Germline assignment: CDR1 MNHEY and CDR2 SMNVEV (reference sequence). This CDR3 is CASSLSRAENTIYF. The CDR3 DNA reads as TGTGCCAGCAGTTTATCTAGGGCAGAAAACACCATATATTTT.